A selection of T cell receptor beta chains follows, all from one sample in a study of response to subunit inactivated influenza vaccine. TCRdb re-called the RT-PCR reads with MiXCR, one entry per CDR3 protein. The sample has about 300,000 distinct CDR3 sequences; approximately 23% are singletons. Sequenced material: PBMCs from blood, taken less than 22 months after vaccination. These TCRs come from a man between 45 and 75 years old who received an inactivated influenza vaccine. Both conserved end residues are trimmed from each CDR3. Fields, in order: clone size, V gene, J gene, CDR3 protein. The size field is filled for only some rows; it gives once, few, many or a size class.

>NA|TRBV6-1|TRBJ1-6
ASRNRGRAYNSPLH
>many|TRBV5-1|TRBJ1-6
ASSVQGDHSPLH
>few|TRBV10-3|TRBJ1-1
AISDLVTEAF
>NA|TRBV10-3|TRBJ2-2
AISQSGPGELF
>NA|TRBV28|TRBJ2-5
ASSLPMEETQY
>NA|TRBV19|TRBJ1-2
ASSGRLGANYGYT
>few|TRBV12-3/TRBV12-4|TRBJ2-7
ASSFQGQGFHEQY
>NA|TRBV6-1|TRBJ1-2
ASQEGTLNYGYT
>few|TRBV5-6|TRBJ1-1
ASSIGGPETEAF
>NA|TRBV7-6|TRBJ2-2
ASSSWGLNTGELF
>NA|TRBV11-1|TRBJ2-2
ASTQHITGELF
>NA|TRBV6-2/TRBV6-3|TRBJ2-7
ASRHPVGGYEQY
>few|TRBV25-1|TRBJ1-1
ASSPGDLLAEAF
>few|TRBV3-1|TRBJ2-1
ASSQVQENYNEQF
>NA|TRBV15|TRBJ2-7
ATSPGQGLYEQY
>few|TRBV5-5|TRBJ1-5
ASSSTLTGAEKGAQH
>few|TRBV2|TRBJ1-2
ASSSNTLPGTGVYT
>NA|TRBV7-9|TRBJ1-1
ASRPPGQRDPNTEAF
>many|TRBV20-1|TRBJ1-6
SARDQSWGPYSPLH
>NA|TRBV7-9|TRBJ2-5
ASSLALAGLQQETQY
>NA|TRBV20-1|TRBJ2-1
SARVGSGSYNEQF
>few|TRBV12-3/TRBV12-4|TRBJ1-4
ASRGGRGGKLF
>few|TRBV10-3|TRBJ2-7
AISGVVAYEQY
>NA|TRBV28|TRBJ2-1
ASSLSTGLGPYTNEQF
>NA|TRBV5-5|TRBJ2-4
ASSYSGGRGNIQY
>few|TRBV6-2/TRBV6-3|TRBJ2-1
ASSPGLAVYNEQF
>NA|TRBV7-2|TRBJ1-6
ASSWRQGANSPLH
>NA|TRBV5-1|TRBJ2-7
ASSLQTGGLYEQY
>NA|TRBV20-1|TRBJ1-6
SVSHSSYNSPLH
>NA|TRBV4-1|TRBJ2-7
ASSQHDRARADEQY
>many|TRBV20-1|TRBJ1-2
SAALMDYGYT
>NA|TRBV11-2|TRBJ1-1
ASSPRQGTLNTEAF
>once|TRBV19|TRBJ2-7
ASSILAGVYEQY
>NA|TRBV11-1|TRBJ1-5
ASSPGGPLDRSNQPQH
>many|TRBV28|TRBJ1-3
ASKTRQALNTIY
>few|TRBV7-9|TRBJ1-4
ASSSGQINEKLF
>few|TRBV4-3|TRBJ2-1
ASSQDYSILGQSYNEQF
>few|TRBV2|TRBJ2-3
ASSVEGAADTQY
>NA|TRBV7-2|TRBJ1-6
ASSPQLSSPLH
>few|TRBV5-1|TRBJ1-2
ASSADTNGYT
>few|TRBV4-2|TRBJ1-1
ASSPDRMEAF
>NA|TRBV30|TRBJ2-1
AWSGSGIRSYNEQF
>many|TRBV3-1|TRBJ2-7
ASSQVGTEQY
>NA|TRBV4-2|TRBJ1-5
ASSQASSNQPQH
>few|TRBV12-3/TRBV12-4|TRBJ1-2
ASSLEGGMGYGYT
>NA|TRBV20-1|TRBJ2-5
SVGGQFGETQY
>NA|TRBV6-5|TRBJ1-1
ASRRRGLTQRDTEAF
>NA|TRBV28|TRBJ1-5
ASSLDRGPFSNQPQH
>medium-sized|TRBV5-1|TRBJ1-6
ASSLDTDNSPLH
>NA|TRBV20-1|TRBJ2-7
SARDLYRAGAHYEQY
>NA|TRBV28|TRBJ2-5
ASSLRVGGVAETQY
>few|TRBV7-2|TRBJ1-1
ASSLAGGSMNTEAF
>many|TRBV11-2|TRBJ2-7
ASSGGNYEQY
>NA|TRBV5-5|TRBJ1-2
ASSLGHLNGYT
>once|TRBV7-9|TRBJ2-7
ASSLGSWTGMYEQY
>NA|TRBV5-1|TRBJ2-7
ASSFFGYEQY
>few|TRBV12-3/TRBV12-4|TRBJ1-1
ASRLQGSRGNTEAF
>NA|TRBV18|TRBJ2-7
ASSPPGLAGIYEQY
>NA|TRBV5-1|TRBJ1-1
ASSLGFSEAF
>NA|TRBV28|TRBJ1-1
ASVNTEAF